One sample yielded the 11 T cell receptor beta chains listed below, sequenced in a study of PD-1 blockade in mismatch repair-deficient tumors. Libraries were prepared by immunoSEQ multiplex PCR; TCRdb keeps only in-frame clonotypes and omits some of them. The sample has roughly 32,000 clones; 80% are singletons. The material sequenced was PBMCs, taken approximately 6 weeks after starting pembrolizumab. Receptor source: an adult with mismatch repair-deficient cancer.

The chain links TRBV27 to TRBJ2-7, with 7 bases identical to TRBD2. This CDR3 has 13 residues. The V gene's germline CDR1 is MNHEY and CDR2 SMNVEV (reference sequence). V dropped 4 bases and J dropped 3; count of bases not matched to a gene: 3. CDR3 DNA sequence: TGTGCCAGCAGTTGGGGACTAAACTACGAGCAGTACTTC. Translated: CASSWGLNYEQYF.

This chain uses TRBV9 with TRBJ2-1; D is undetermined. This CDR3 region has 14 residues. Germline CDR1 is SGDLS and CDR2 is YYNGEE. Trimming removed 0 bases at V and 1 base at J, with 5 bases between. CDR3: CASSVALSYNEQFF. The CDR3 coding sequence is TGTGCCAGCAGCGTAGCACTGTCCTACAATGAGCAGTTCTTC.

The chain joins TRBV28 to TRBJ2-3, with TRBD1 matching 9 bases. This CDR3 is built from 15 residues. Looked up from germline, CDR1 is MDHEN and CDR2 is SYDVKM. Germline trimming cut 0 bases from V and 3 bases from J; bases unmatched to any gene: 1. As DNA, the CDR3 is TGTGCCAGCAGTTTATGGGACAGGGGAACAGATACGCAGTATTTT. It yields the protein CASSLWDRGTDTQYF.

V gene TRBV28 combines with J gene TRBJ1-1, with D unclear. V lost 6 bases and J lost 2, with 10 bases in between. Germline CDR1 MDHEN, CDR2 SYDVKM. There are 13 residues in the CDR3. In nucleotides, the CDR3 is TGTGCCAGCAGATCCCGGGGTAACACTGAAGCTTTCTTT. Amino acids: CASRSRGNTEAFF.

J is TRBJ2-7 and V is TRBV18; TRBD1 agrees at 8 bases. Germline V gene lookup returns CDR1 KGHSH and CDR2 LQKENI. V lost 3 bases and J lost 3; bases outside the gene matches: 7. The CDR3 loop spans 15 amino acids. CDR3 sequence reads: CASSPPGQAFYEQYF. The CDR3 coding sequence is TGTGCCAGCTCACCTCCGGGACAGGCTTTCTACGAGCAGTACTTC. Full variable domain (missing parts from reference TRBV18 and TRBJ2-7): NAGVMQNPRHLVRRRGQEARLRCSPMKGHSHVYWYRQLPEEGLKFMVYLQKENIIDESGMPKERFSAEFPKEGPSILRIQQVVRGDSAAYFCASSPPGQAFYEQYFGPGTRLTVT.

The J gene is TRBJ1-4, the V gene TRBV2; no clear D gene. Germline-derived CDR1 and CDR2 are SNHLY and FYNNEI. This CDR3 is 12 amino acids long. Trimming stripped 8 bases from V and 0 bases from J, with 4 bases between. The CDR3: CASLATNEKLFF. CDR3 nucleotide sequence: TGTGCCAGCCTTGCAACTAATGAAAAACTGTTTTTT.

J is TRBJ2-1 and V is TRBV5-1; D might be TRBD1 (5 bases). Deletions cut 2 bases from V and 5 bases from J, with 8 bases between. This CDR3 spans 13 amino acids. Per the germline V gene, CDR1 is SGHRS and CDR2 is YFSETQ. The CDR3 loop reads CASSLGAHNEQFF. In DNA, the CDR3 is TGCGCCAGCAGCTTAGGGGCCCACAATGAGCAGTTCTTC.

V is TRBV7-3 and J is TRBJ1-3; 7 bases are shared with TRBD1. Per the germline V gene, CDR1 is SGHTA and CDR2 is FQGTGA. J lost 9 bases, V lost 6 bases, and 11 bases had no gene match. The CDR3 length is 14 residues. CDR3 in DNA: TGTGCCAGCAGTCCACAGGGGCCCTCTGCCACCATATATTTT. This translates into CASSPQGPSATIYF.

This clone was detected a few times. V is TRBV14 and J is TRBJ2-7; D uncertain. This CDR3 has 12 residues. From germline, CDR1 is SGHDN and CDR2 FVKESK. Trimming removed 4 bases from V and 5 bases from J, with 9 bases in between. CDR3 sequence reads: CASSRRGHEQYF. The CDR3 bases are TGTGCCAGCAGCCGGAGAGGCCACGAGCAGTACTTC.

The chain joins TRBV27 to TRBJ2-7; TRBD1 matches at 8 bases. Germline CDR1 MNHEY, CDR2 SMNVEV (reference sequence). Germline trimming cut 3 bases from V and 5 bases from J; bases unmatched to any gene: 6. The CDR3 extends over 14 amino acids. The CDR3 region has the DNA TGTGCCAGCAGTTTTTCCCGGACAGGGAACGAGCAGTACTTC. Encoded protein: CASSFSRTGNEQYF.

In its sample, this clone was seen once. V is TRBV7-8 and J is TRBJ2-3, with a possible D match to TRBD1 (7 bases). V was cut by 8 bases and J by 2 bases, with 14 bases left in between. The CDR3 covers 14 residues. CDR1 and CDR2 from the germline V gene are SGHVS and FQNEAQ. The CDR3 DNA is TGTGCCAGCGGTTCAGGGGGGCACACAGATACGCAGTATTTT. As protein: CASGSGGHTDTQYF.